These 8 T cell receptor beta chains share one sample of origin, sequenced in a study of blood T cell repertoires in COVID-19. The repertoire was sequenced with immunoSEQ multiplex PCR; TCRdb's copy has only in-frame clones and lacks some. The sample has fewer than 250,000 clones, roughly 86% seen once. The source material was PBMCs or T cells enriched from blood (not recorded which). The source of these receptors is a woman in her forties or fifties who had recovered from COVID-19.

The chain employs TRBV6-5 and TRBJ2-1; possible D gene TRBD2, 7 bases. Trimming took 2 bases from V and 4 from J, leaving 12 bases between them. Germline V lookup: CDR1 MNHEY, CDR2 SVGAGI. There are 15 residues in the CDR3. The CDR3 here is CASSYVGGPYNEQFF. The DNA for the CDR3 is TGTGCCAGCAGTTACGTGGGGGGGCCGTACAATGAGCAGTTCTTC.

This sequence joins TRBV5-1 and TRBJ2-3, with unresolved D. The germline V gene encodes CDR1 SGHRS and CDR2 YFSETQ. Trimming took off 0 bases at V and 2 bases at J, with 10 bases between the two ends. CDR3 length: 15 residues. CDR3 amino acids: CASSLERQYTDTQYF. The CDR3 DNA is TGCGCCAGCAGCTTGGAGAGGCAGTACACAGATACGCAGTATTTT.

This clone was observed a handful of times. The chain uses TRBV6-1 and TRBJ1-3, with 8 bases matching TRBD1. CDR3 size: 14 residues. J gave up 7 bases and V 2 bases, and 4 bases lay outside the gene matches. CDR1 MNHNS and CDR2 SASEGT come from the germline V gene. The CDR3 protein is CASSELTGVNTIYF. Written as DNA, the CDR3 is TGTGCCAGCAGTGAACTGACAGGGGTGAACACCATATATTTT.

CDR3 residues: CASSVTTDNEQFF. The CDR3 DNA follows: TGTGCCAGCAGCGTGACTACCGACAATGAGCAGTTCTTC. This chain joins TRBV5-4 and TRBJ2-1, with a weak D call TRBD2 (5 bases). V dropped 4 bases and J dropped 5 bases, with 10 bases sitting between them. The CDR3 runs to 13 residues. Germline V gene sequence: CDR1 SGHNT, CDR2 YYREEE (reference sequence).

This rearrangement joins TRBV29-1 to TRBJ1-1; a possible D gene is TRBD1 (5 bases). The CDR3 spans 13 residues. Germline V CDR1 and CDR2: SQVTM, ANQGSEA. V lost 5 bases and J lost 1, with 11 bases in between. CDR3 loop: CSVRHRRNTEAFF. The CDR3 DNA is TGCAGCGTTCGTCACAGGAGGAACACTGAAGCTTTCTTT.

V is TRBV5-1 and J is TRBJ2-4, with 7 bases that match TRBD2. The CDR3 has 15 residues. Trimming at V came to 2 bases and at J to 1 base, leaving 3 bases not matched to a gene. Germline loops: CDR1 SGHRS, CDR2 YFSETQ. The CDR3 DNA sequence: TGCGCCAGCAGCTTTAGCGGGTCGGCCAAAAACATTCAGTACTTC. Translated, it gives CASSFSGSAKNIQYF.

CDR3 in amino acids: CASRPGVGASTDTQYF. The DNA for the CDR3 is TGTGCCAGCAGGCCAGGGGTGGGGGCAAGCACAGATACGCAGTATTTT. V and J are TRBV7-2 and TRBJ2-3, with a tentative D call TRBD1 (6 bases). Germline V gives CDR1 SGHTA, CDR2 FQGNSA. The CDR3 loop spans 16 amino acids. V lost 6 bases and J lost 0, with 16 bases in between. Using reference TRBV7-2 and TRBJ2-3 for the parts outside the CDR3, the full variable domain is GAGVSQSPSNKVTEKGKDVELRCDPISGHTALYWYRQSLGQGLEFLIYFQGNSAPDKSGLPSDRFSAERTGGSVSTLTIQRTQQEDSAVYLCASRPGVGASTDTQYFGPGTRLTVL.

The CDR3 sequence is CASSSPGRGAFF. CDR3 nucleotides: TGTGCCAGCAGCTCCCCGGGGAGGGGGGCTTTCTTT. The V gene is TRBV7-2, the J gene TRBJ1-1; tentatively, D is TRBD1 (6 bases). Trimming cost V 4 bases and J 11 bases, with 14 bases left between them. This CDR3 comprises 12 residues. Germline V gene lookup returns CDR1 SGHTA and CDR2 FQGNSA. The entire variable domain, with the rest obtained from reference TRBV7-2 and TRBJ1-1, is as follows: GAGVSQSPSNKVTEKGKDVELRCDPISGHTALYWYRQSLGQGLEFLIYFQGNSAPDKSGLPSDRFSAERTGGSVSTLTIQRTQQEDSAVYLCASSSPGRGAFFGQGTRLTVV.